The T cell receptor (beta chain) described here comes from a study of cytomegalovirus exposure and HLA in healthy donors. About this clone itself: Its antigen is still unknown.

PCR involved 60 Vbeta and 13 Jbeta primers. Clones were read by immunoSEQ multiplex PCR, and TCRdb kept only the in-frame ones, dropping some. The sample has roughly 78,000 clones, around 58% seen once. Study conclusions and caveats: Across donors, sequencing depth was assumed by presence/absence analyses to be roughly uniform. Reportedly, TCR beta sequences accurately predicted HLA-A and HLA-B alleles in most subjects. Among the most significant clusters, several appeared linked to common viral pathogens in a later analysis.

Sequencing used PBMCs. This clonotype was sampled from a man younger than 40 in good health and CMV-seropositive.

CDR3 sequence (DNA): TGTGCCAGCAGTCCAACAGGGTCATACGAGCAGTACTTC. This encodes CASSPTGSYEQYF. The rearrangement joins TRBV7-2 to TRBJ2-7; D is perhaps TRBD1 (6 bases). Germline values: CDR1 SGHTA, CDR2 FQGNSA. The CDR3 covers 13 residues. Trimming removed 6 bases from V and 4 bases from J, with 13 bases in between.